One and the same sample provided the 3 T cell receptor beta chains below, sequenced in a study of blood T cell repertoires in COVID-19 (dated by TCRdb to about 2020). The library was generated by the immunoSEQ multiplex PCR assay. TCRdb took this table from immuneACCESS and kept in-frame rearrangements with V and J called. Such tables lack part of the clones; where checked against another copy, unresolved V genes explain under half of the gap, and the rest is unexplained. Present in this sample are 35,000 to 50,000 clones, approximately 90% of which were seen just once. Clones ranked in the top ten supply 6.5% to 9% of the sample. Sequenced input: peripheral blood. The receptors shown here come from a man in his 60s with active COVID-19.

The V gene is TRBV25-1, the J gene TRBJ2-3, with D perhaps TRBD2 (7 bases). CDR1 is MGHDK and CDR2 is SYGVNS in the germline V gene. The V end was cut by 9 bases, the J end by 0 bases, with 13 bases between. The CDR3 has 14 residues. The CDR3 bases are TGTGCCAGTGGAGGGGGGGCTAGCACAGATACGCAGTATTTT. Encoded protein: CASGGGASTDTQYF. Filled out from reference TRBV25-1 and TRBJ2-3, the complete variable domain reads EADIYQTPRYLVIGTGKKITLECSQTMGHDKMYWYQQDPGMELHLIHYSYGVNSTEKGDLSSESTVSRIRTEHFPLTLESARPSHTSQYLCASGGGASTDTQYFGPGTRLTVL.

The V gene is TRBV27, the J gene TRBJ2-3, with unresolved D. Looked up from germline, CDR1 is MNHEY and CDR2 is SMNVEV (reference sequence). There are 14 residues in the CDR3. V gave up 6 bases and J gave up 2 bases, with 12 bases separating them. Written as DNA, the CDR3 is TGTGCCAGCAGCTCTCCGACTGTCACAGATACGCAGTATTTT. This translates into CASSSPTVTDTQYF.

The chain carries TRBV7-2 and TRBJ2-7; D is uncertain. The CDR3 runs to 13 residues. In germline, CDR1 is SGHTA, CDR2 FQGNSA. Trimming took 7 bases from V and 6 from J, leaving 16 bases between them. CDR3 amino acids: CASTQRLEREQYF. The CDR3 coding sequence is TGTGCCAGCACCCAACGCCTTGAGCGCGAGCAGTACTTC.